Following are 15 T cell receptor beta chains from one sample sequenced in a study of T cell responses to AZD1222 COVID-19 vaccine. Profiled with immunoSEQ multiplex PCR; TCRdb holds only in-frame clones, not every one. The sample includes approximately 100,000 clones, around nine tenths of them seen just once. The sequences come from peripheral blood, collected 28 days after the second AZD1222 dose. Source of these receptors: an adult who received the AZD1222 COVID-19 vaccine.

This chain uses TRBV30 with TRBJ1-1; possibly TRBD1 for D (6 bases). Germline assignment: CDR1 GTSNPN and CDR2 SVGIG (reference sequence). The CDR3 is made up of 14 amino acids. Trimming stripped 0 bases from V and 5 bases from J, with 13 bases between. CDR3 sequence (DNA): TGTGCCTGGAGTGTACGGGGGCCTGGGACTGAAGCTTTCTTT. It codes for CAWSVRGPGTEAFF.

V gene TRBV5-5 combines with J gene TRBJ2-2; TRBD1 agrees at 7 bases. In germline, CDR1 is SGHKS, CDR2 YYEKEE (reference sequence). V lost 0 bases, J lost 6 bases, and 8 bases stayed unmatched. This CDR3 has 16 residues. The CDR3 here is CASSLEGAQGAGELFF. The DNA for the CDR3 is TGTGCCAGCAGCTTGGAGGGGGCGCAGGGGGCCGGGGAGCTGTTTTTT.

This chain uses TRBV28 with TRBJ1-5, with D uncertain. The V and J ends lost 9 bases and 4 bases respectively, with 10 bases between them. The CDR3 spans 12 residues. Germline CDR1 and CDR2: MDHEN and SYDVKM. The CDR3: CASTETNQPQHF. The CDR3 coding sequence is TGTGCCAGTACAGAGACAAATCAGCCCCAGCATTTT.

The genes are TRBV3-1 (or the pseudogene TRBV3-2) and TRBJ1-6; D not resolved. V dropped 3 bases and J dropped 5 bases, with 8 bases sitting between them. CDR1 is LGHDT, CDR2 YNNKEL, per germline (reference sequence). The CDR3 is 14 residues long. The CDR3 spells CASSQNQNNSPLHF. The CDR3 DNA reads TGTGCCAGCAGCCAGAATCAGAATAATTCACCCCTCCACTTT.

J is TRBJ1-1 and V is TRBV29-1; TRBD1 matches at 8 bases. V lost 7 bases to trimming and J lost 1 base; unmatched junction nucleotides: 2. CDR1 is SQVTM and CDR2 is ANQGSEA in the germline V gene. This CDR3 contains 12 residues. Here the CDR3 DNA reads TGCAGCGGGGGGACAGGGAACACTGAAGCTTTCTTT. This sequence encodes CSGGTGNTEAFF.

The genes are TRBV25-1 and TRBJ2-1, with 8 bases matching TRBD1. V was pared by 1 base and J by 8 bases, with 7 bases of the junction left unmatched. The CDR3 sequence is 15 residues long. CDR1 is MGHDK and CDR2 is SYGVNS in the germline V gene. CDR3: CASSESPRGQYEQFF. The CDR3 DNA reads as TGTGCCAGCAGTGAATCGCCCAGGGGGCAATATGAGCAGTTCTTC.

This clone occurred a few times. One end of the junction does not line up with germline, which may come from a read error. V and J are TRBV9 and TRBJ2-2; D possibly matches TRBD1 or TRBD2 (5 bases each). This CDR3 region has 15 residues. Germline V gene lookup returns CDR1 SGDLS and CDR2 YYNGEE. CDR3 protein: CASSPREGNPGELFF. CDR3 DNA sequence: TGTGCCAGCTCTCCGCGAGAGGGGAACCCCGGGGAGCTGTTTTTT. Full variable domain (rest looked up from reference TRBV9 and TRBJ2-2): DSGVTQTPKHLITATGQRVTLRCSPRSGDLSVYWYQQSLDQGLQFLIQYYNGEERAKGNILERFSAQQFPDLHSELNLSSLELGDSALYFCASSPREGNPGELFFGEGSRLTVL.

The chain uses TRBV29-1 and TRBJ1-3, with 11 bases that match TRBD1. This CDR3 region has 15 residues. J gave up 9 bases and V 7 bases, and 14 bases lay outside the gene matches. Germline-derived CDR1 and CDR2 are SQVTM and ANQGSEA. The CDR3 DNA follows: TGCAGCGCTAAAAGCGGGACAGGGGGACTCGGCACCATATATTTT. This codes for CSAKSGTGGLGTIYF.

This chain joins TRBV30 and TRBJ2-4; D is unclear. The V end lost 1 base, the J end lost 0 bases, and 10 bases lay between the germline ends. The CDR3 totals 15 residues. Germline-derived CDR1 and CDR2 are GTSNPN and SVGIG (reference sequence). The CDR3 DNA follows: TGTGCCTGGAGTGGATCCGTACTAGCCAAAAACATTCAGTACTTC. Translating gives CAWSGSVLAKNIQYF.

This clone was picked up a small number of times. This sequence joins TRBV25-1 and TRBJ1-6; 7 positions agree with TRBD1. CDR3 length: 16 residues. J lost 5 bases, V lost 6 bases, and 10 bases had no gene match. Germline loops: CDR1 MGHDK, CDR2 SYGVNS. CDR3 sequence: CASRSSQGDDNSPLHF. CDR3 sequence (DNA): TGTGCCAGCAGATCATCTCAGGGGGACGATAATTCACCCCTCCACTTT.

V and J are TRBV5-6 and TRBJ1-5; 7 nucleotides match TRBD1. Germline V gene sequence: CDR1 SGHDT, CDR2 YYEEEE. Unmatched junction bases numbered 3, after V lost 0 bases and J lost 6 bases. The CDR3 has 14 amino acids. CDR3 in amino acids: CASSLGQGSQPQHF. The DNA of the CDR3 is TGTGCCAGCAGCTTGGGACAGGGCTCTCAGCCCCAGCATTTT. Full variable domain (missing parts from reference TRBV5-6 and TRBJ1-5): DAGVTQSPTHLIKTRGQQVTLRCSPKSGHDTVSWYQQALGQGPQFIFQYYEEEERQRGNFPDRFSGHQFPNYSSELNVNALLLGDSALYLCASSLGQGSQPQHFGDGTRLSIL.

V is TRBV5-4 and J is TRBJ2-1; D is possibly TRBD1 or TRBD2 (5 bases each). V dropped 5 bases and J dropped 7 bases, with 13 bases sitting between them. This CDR3 contains 13 residues. Germline V CDR1 and CDR2: SGHNT, YYREEE (reference sequence). The CDR3 DNA reads as TGTGCCAGCAGATACCATGGGGGAAATGAGCAGTTCTTC. Its translation: CASRYHGGNEQFF.

The chain employs TRBV18 and TRBJ2-7; no clear D. CDR1 and CDR2 from the germline V gene are KGHSH and LQKENI. The V end lost 3 bases, the J end lost 0 bases, and 9 bases lay between the germline ends. The CDR3 is 14 residues long. In DNA form, the CDR3 reads TGTGCCAGCTCACCCCCAGAGGACTCCTACGAGCAGTACTTC. Translation gives CASSPPEDSYEQYF.

CDR3 protein: CSVVNTEAFF. CDR3 nucleotides: TGCAGCGTTGTCAATACTGAAGCTTTCTTT. This rearrangement joins TRBV29-1 to TRBJ1-1; D is uncertain. Trimming removed 4 bases from V and 5 bases from J, with 5 bases in between. Germline V gene data show CDR1 as SQVTM and CDR2 as ANQGSEA. The CDR3 is 10 residues long.

J is TRBJ2-5 and V is TRBV6-1, with 13 bases that match TRBD2. CDR1 and CDR2 from the germline V gene are MNHNS and SASEGT. The CDR3 spans 16 residues. Trimming cost V 4 bases and J 5 bases; bases outside gene matches: 7. The DNA for the CDR3 is TGTGCCAGCAGTGGAGGACTAGCGGGAGTTTTGGAGACCCAGTACTTC. As protein: CASSGGLAGVLETQYF.